The T cell receptor (beta chain) under discussion was sequenced for a study of blood T cell repertoires in COVID-19. Study details: Samples representing acute and convalescent COVID-19 were sourced from the United States, Italy and Spain. T cells, B-cell-depleted T cells, or PBMCs supplied cDNA or gDNA.

Germline V gene lookup returns CDR1 WSHSY and CDR2 SAAADI. The germline V and J ends were trimmed by 7 bases and 6 bases, with 17 bases remaining between them. The CDR3 is 14 residues long. Authors' data handling: Counts of nucleated cells, estimated from reference gene primer amplification, were obtained. The assay was immunoSEQ multiplex PCR, and TCRdb's table has in-frame clones only and misses some. That table furnishes V, J and clone size, whereas the DNA furnished D and trimming. The sample holds about 240,000 clones, about 80% seen once. The source of this sequence is an elderly woman with acute or convalescent COVID-19. What was sequenced was peripheral blood. This rearrangement joins TRBV10-2 to TRBJ2-3; possible D gene TRBD2, 6 bases. The CDR3 DNA reads TGCGCCAGCACCCATACCGCGGGGCACGATACGCAGTATTTT. Encoded protein: CASTHTAGHDTQYF.